The 6 T cell receptor beta chains below come from one sample, sequenced in a study of human T cells and chemical hapten exposure. Time point defined: patch test 2, 6 weeks after DPC sensitization. Treatment noted: therapeutic diphenylcyclopropenone sensitization with weekly scalp DPC. TCRdb fed the RACE reads into MiXCR, producing one record per CDR3 protein. This table has 85,000 or so distinct CDR3 sequences, 11% appearing once. The starting material was whole blood, obtained in connection with sensitization to the hapten diphenylcyclopropenone (DPC). These receptor sequences come from a man aged 18 to 30 with alopecia areata. Some clones in this sample may be carry-over from other donors' samples.

This clonotype occurred many times. It is unclear where the CDR3 begins or ends on the DNA, so no DNA is shown, and the CDR3 is as TCRdb lists it. The V call is TRBV7-5, the J call TRBJ1-5; the D call in the table, TRBD1, was not verified against the DNA. TRBV7-5 is described as a pseudogene. With termini counted, the CDR3 has 17 amino acids. CDR3 sequence reads: CISVSEASPDIRQPQHF.

The gene calls are TRBV6-2 or TRBV6-3 and TRBJ2-7; a possible D gene is TRBD1 (6 bases). Germline V gene sequence: CDR1 MNHEY, CDR2 SVGEGT. The V gene lost 0 bases and the J gene lost 2 bases, with 11 bases spanning the gap. CDR3 length equals 15 residues. The CDR3 loop is CASSYSRTEPYEQYF. CDR3 coding DNA: TGTGCCAGCAGTTACTCGCGGACAGAGCCCTACGAGCAGTACTTC.

Many counts were recorded for this clonotype. The V and J genes are TRBV7-3 and TRBJ2-1; D may match TRBD1 or TRBD2 (5 bases each). From germline, CDR1 is SGHTA and CDR2 FQGTGA. V lost 2 bases and J 3 bases, leaving 14 bases between the germline ends. The CDR3 extends over 16 amino acids. As DNA, the CDR3 is TGTGCCAGCAGCTTAGGGGACCCATGGGGCTACAATGAGCAGTTCTTC. Protein product: CASSLGDPWGYNEQFF.

The gene calls are TRBV6-2 or TRBV6-3 and TRBJ2-1, with D perhaps TRBD2 (5 bases). Looked up from germline, CDR1 is MNHEY and CDR2 is SVGEGT. The CDR3 is 15 amino acids. Trimming left V 3 bases short and J 7 bases short, with 16 bases between. As DNA, the CDR3 is TGTGCCAGCAGTTATTTCGGGGTTAGGTCAAATGAGCAGTTCTTC. Translating it yields CASSYFGVRSNEQFF.

V gene TRBV5-1 combines with J gene TRBJ2-6; unclear D gene. V was trimmed by 4 bases and J by 0 bases, leaving 11 bases between them. Germline assignment: CDR1 SGHRS and CDR2 YFSETQ. The CDR3 is 16 amino acids. CDR3 sequence reads: CASSDPISSGANVLTF. As DNA, the CDR3 is TGCGCCAGCAGCGACCCTATCAGCTCTGGGGCCAACGTCCTGACTTTC.

This clonotype appeared many times. The chain uses TRBV6-2 or TRBV6-3 and TRBJ2-1, with unresolved D. The CDR3 consists of 14 residues. In germline, CDR1 is MNHEY, CDR2 SVGEGT. Trimming took 7 bases from V and 1 from J, leaving 11 bases between them. The CDR3 loop is CASTTGSSYNEQFF. CDR3 in DNA: TGTGCCAGCACAACGGGTTCGTCCTACAATGAGCAGTTCTTC.